What follows are 26 T cell receptor beta chains derived from one specimen sequenced in a study of sequential checkpoint blockade in melanoma (dated by TCRdb to about 2019). The library came from the immunoSEQ multiplex PCR assay. The table was pulled from immuneACCESS by TCRdb, which kept in-frame rearrangements only. Such tables lose some clones; where checked, under half of the loss comes from unresolved V genes, and the rest has no known cause. For this sample there are roughly 12,000 clones; 60% to 70% appear just once. The ten largest clones take up approximately 22% of the sample. The treatment or condition label, as the study defines it: randomized to nivolumab then ipilimumab (arm A) or the reverse (arm B). The starting material was CD8+ T cells sorted from blood (inferred from file names), obtained from a patient given nivolumab and ipilimumab in sequence. All receptors derive from a human donor with melanoma.

The V call is TRBV19, the J call TRBJ2-7, with 7 bases matching TRBD1. The CDR3 is 14 residues long. Germline loops: CDR1 LNHDA, CDR2 SQIVND (reference sequence). V lost 4 bases, J lost 0 bases, and 3 bases stayed unmatched. The CDR3 loop is CASSRGQNSYEQYF. Here the CDR3 DNA reads TGTGCCAGTAGTAGGGGACAGAACTCCTACGAGCAGTACTTC.

This chain links TRBV7-3 with TRBJ2-1, with 10 bases matching TRBD2. J lost 5 bases, V lost 5 bases, and 3 bases had no gene match. In germline, CDR1 is SGHTA, CDR2 FQGTGA. This CDR3 has 14 amino acids. Written as DNA, the CDR3 is TGTGCCAGCAGCATTAGCGGGGGGAACAATGAGCAGTTCTTC. As protein: CASSISGGNNEQFF. Variable domain in full (rest from reference TRBV7-3 and TRBJ2-1): GAGVSQTPSNKVTEKGKYVELRCDPISGHTALYWYRQSLGQGPEFLIYFQGTGAADDSGLPNDRFFAVRPEGSVSTLKIQRTERGDSAVYLCASSISGGNNEQFFGPGTRLTVL.

This clone was found a few times. The chain employs TRBV13 and TRBJ2-5, with D possibly being TRBD2 (5 bases). Trimming took 4 bases from V and 5 from J, leaving 11 bases between them. The CDR3 runs to 13 residues. Germline assignment: CDR1 PRHDT and CDR2 FYEKMQ (reference sequence). This CDR3 reads CASSWTGEETQYF. CDR3 DNA: TGTGCCAGCAGCTGGACCGGGGAGGAGACCCAGTACTTC.

V usage is TRBV27 and J usage is TRBJ2-7, with 8 positions matching TRBD1. CDR1 is MNHEY, CDR2 SMNVEV, per germline (reference sequence). V lost 3 bases, J lost 4 bases, and 8 bases stayed unmatched. This CDR3 is 15 amino acids long. The CDR3 loop is CASSFGTGGGYEQYF. The CDR3 region has the DNA TGTGCCAGCAGTTTCGGGACAGGTGGGGGGTACGAGCAGTACTTC.

This chain uses TRBV5-3 with TRBJ1-2; a possible D gene is TRBD1 (5 bases). TRBV5-3 is marked as an open reading frame, function uncertain. Trimming pared 10 bases from V and 9 bases from J, leaving 16 bases between. The CDR3 runs to 11 residues. DNA of the CDR3: TGTGCCGTGTGGTCAGGGCAGAGCTACACCTTC. Translation gives CAVWSGQSYTF.

This chain uses TRBV13 with TRBJ2-7; TRBD1 is a possible D gene (6 bases). This CDR3 comprises 17 residues. V was clipped by 2 bases and J by 0 bases, with 17 bases between them. CDR1 is PRHDT, CDR2 FYEKMQ, per germline (reference sequence). The CDR3 here is CASSLRLGAPSSYEQYF. CDR3 sequence (DNA): TGTGCCAGCAGCTTAAGATTGGGGGCACCCAGCTCCTACGAGCAGTACTTC.

CDR3 loop: CASTSSGSWADTQYF. The CDR3 DNA reads as TGTGCCAGCACCTCAAGCGGGAGTTGGGCAGATACGCAGTATTTT. The V and J genes are TRBV7-9 and TRBJ2-3, with TRBD2 matching over 8 bases. Germline V lookup: CDR1 SEHNR, CDR2 FQNEAQ (reference sequence). With V trimmed by 7 bases and J by 4 bases, 10 bases remained unmatched. The CDR3 spans 15 residues.

J is TRBJ1-1 and V is TRBV5-1, with 9 bases lining up with TRBD1. The CDR3 sequence is 13 residues long. CDR1 is SGHRS, CDR2 YFSETQ, per germline. Trimming at V came to 3 bases and at J to 3 bases, leaving 0 bases not matched to a gene. The CDR3 coding sequence is TGCGCCAGCAGCTGGACAGGGGACACTGAAGCTTTCTTT. Protein product: CASSWTGDTEAFF.

The genes are TRBV7-2 and TRBJ2-2; TRBD2 might be the D (6 bases). Germline CDR1 SGHTA, CDR2 FQGNSA. Deletions cut 10 bases from V and 3 bases from J, with 15 bases between. The CDR3 contains 14 residues. The CDR3 region has the DNA TGTGCCACAGACTCGGGGGAGTACACCGGGGAGCTGTTTTTT. It codes for CATDSGEYTGELFF.

This chain uses TRBV13 with TRBJ2-3, with TRBD2 matching 10 bases. V trimming: 2 bases; J trimming: 5 bases; junction bases outside the gene matches: 7. Per the germline V gene, CDR1 is PRHDT and CDR2 is FYEKMQ (reference sequence). The CDR3 extends over 16 amino acids. The CDR3 here is CASSLPSGGGGDTQYF. The CDR3 nucleotides are TGTGCCAGCAGCTTACCTAGCGGGGGAGGGGGAGATACGCAGTATTTT.

In its sample, this clone was seen once. This chain uses TRBV7-6 with TRBJ1-5; 7 nucleotides agree with TRBD1. With 8 bases clipped from V and 2 bases from J, the junction kept 3 bases outside the gene matches. The CDR3 length is 13 residues. In germline, CDR1 is SGHVS, CDR2 FNYEAQ. In nucleotides, the CDR3 is TGTGCCAGCGGGCAGGGGGGCAATCAGCCCCAGCATTTT. It translates to CASGQGGNQPQHF.

By sample fraction, this clone is medium-sized. The CDR3 loop is CASSPRTSGTYNEQFF. CDR3 nucleotides: TGTGCCAGCAGCCCACGGACTAGCGGGACCTACAATGAGCAGTTCTTC. The chain joins TRBV7-9 to TRBJ2-1; 12 bases are a match to TRBD2. This CDR3 is built from 16 residues. The V gene end was trimmed by 5 bases and the J gene end by 2 bases; junction bases not matched to a gene: 4. Germline V lookup: CDR1 SEHNR, CDR2 FQNEAQ (reference sequence).

This clone showed up just a few times. J is TRBJ2-1 and V is TRBV28; the D is unclear. There are 13 residues in the CDR3. CDR1 is MDHEN, CDR2 SYDVKM, per germline. The V and J ends lost 6 bases and 2 bases respectively, with 8 bases between them. The DNA of the CDR3 is TGTGCCAGCAGGGCAGGCCCCTACAATGAGCAGTTCTTC. This translates into CASRAGPYNEQFF.

CDR3 loop: CASSIRPRVYEQYF. In nucleotides, the CDR3 is TGTGCCAGTAGTATACGTCCCAGGGTCTACGAGCAGTACTTC. The chain links TRBV19 to TRBJ2-7, with a weak D call TRBD1 (5 bases). The CDR3 loop spans 14 amino acids. V lost 2 bases and J lost 3, with 11 bases in between. Germline V CDR1 and CDR2: LNHDA, SQIVND (reference sequence). Looking up the rest from reference TRBV19 and TRBJ2-7 gives the full variable domain: DGGITQSPKYLFRKEGQNVTLSCEQNLNHDAMYWYRQDPGQGLRLIYYSQIVNDFQKGDIAEGYSVSREKKESFPLTVTSAQKNPTAFYLCASSIRPRVYEQYFGPGTRLTVT.

The rearrangement links TRBV4-1 to TRBJ2-7, with TRBD2 as a possible D gene (5 bases). With 1 base removed from V and 4 bases from J, the gap between germline ends came to 14 bases. The CDR3 has 15 amino acids. The germline V gene encodes CDR1 MGHRA and CDR2 YSYEKL. This CDR3 reads CASSQVIALQYEQYF. Here the CDR3 DNA reads TGCGCCAGCAGCCAAGTCATAGCGTTACAGTACGAGCAGTACTTC.

This chain joins TRBV14 and TRBJ1-2; 8 nucleotides match TRBD1. V lost 0 bases, J lost 6 bases, and 12 bases stayed unmatched. Germline CDR1 and CDR2: SGHDN and FVKESK. The CDR3 is 17 amino acids. DNA of the CDR3: TGTGCCAGCAGCCAAGAGCGCGCGGACAGGGTCTCGGATGGCTACACCTTC. It translates to CASSQERADRVSDGYTF.

This rearrangement joins TRBV29-1 to TRBJ2-1; TRBD2 matches 7 bases. Germline CDR1 and CDR2: SQVTM and ANQGSEA. Unmatched junction bases numbered 6, after V lost 1 base and J lost 6 bases. The CDR3 length is 14 residues. CDR3 sequence reads: CSVEGILATNEQFF. The DNA for the CDR3 is TGCAGCGTTGAAGGTATACTAGCGACCAATGAGCAGTTCTTC.

This clone has a handful of counts. V and J are TRBV11-2 and TRBJ2-7, with TRBD1 matching 9 bases. The CDR3 covers 16 residues. V was clipped by 5 bases and J by 0 bases; unmatched bases: 8. The germline CDR1 and CDR2 sequences are SGHAT and FQNNGV. As DNA, the CDR3 is TGTGCCAGCAGCACCCCTACAGGGGGCATCTCCTACGAGCAGTACTTC. Translation gives CASSTPTGGISYEQYF.

This rearrangement joins TRBV19 to TRBJ1-2; no definite D call. Trimming pared 1 base from V and 8 bases from J, leaving 17 bases between. Germline-derived CDR1 and CDR2 are LNHDA and SQIVND (reference sequence). This CDR3 spans 15 amino acids. The CDR3 region is CASSIGVRGVVGYTF. The CDR3 DNA is TGTGCCAGTAGTATAGGGGTCCGCGGGGTAGTCGGCTACACCTTC.

This clone counts as large (0.1 to 1%). The chain combines TRBV13 with TRBJ2-6; 8 positions match TRBD2. With 6 bases clipped from V and 0 bases from J, the junction kept 7 bases outside the gene matches. The CDR3 covers 17 residues. Germline V gene data show CDR1 as PRHDT and CDR2 as FYEKMQ (reference sequence). CDR3 amino acids: CASRTRGGVSGANVLTF. The CDR3 DNA reads as TGTGCCAGCAGGACTCGGGGGGGGGTCTCTGGGGCCAACGTCCTGACTTTC.

The chain recombines TRBV11-2 with TRBJ2-7; tentative D call: TRBD1 (6 bases). The V gene's germline CDR1 is SGHAT and CDR2 FQNNGV. There are 14 residues in the CDR3. V was clipped by 5 bases and J by 2 bases, with 13 bases between them. The CDR3 DNA follows: TGTGCCAGCAGCGATACAGGACAGACCTACGAGCAGTACTTC. As protein: CASSDTGQTYEQYF.

The chain couples TRBV10-3 to TRBJ2-7; 12 bases are shared with TRBD2. The ends lost 6 bases at V and 6 bases at J; junction bases unmatched: 12. Germline values: CDR1 ENHRY, CDR2 SYGVKD. CDR3 length: 16 residues. DNA of the CDR3: TGTGCCATCAGAAGAACAGGACTAGCGGGAACCAGCGAGCAGTACTTC. This gives the protein CAIRRTGLAGTSEQYF.

This clone was seen a single time. This chain links TRBV29-1 with TRBJ2-2; D is ambiguous. Per germline, CDR1 SQVTM and CDR2 ANQGSEA. The germline V and J ends were trimmed by 4 bases and 1 base, with 4 bases remaining between them. CDR3 length: 12 amino acids. The CDR3: CSVVLNTGELFF. The CDR3 nucleotides read TGCAGCGTTGTTCTGAACACCGGGGAGCTGTTTTTT.

The table lists this clone with a few counts. V gene TRBV6-6 combines with J gene TRBJ1-1; possible D gene TRBD1, 6 bases. From germline, CDR1 is MNHNY and CDR2 SVGAGI (reference sequence). V was cut by 2 bases and J by 5 bases, with 9 bases left in between. The CDR3 has 13 amino acids. The CDR3 sequence: CASSYGGATEAFF. Written as DNA, the CDR3 is TGTGCCAGCAGTTACGGGGGGGCTACTGAAGCTTTCTTT.

By share of the sample, this clone is large (0.1 to 1%). V and J are TRBV9 and TRBJ2-1; 14 bases map to TRBD2. Trimming removed 4 bases from V and 9 bases from J; junction bases left unmatched: 6. The CDR3 has 15 amino acids. The germline V gene has CDR1 SGDLS and CDR2 YYNGEE. CDR3 nucleotides: TGTGCCAGCAGCCCGACTAGCGGGGGGGCGGGTGAGCAGTTCTTC. Its translation: CASSPTSGGAGEQFF.

The chain employs TRBV27 and TRBJ1-2; no firm D call. Germline loops: CDR1 MNHEY, CDR2 SMNVEV (reference sequence). CDR3 size: 17 residues. V dropped 4 bases and J dropped 4 bases, with 22 bases sitting between them. In DNA, the CDR3 is TGTGCCAGCAGTTCTGACGGGTCCTCCCTCTCCTTCTATGGCTACACCTTC. It is translated as CASSSDGSSLSFYGYTF.